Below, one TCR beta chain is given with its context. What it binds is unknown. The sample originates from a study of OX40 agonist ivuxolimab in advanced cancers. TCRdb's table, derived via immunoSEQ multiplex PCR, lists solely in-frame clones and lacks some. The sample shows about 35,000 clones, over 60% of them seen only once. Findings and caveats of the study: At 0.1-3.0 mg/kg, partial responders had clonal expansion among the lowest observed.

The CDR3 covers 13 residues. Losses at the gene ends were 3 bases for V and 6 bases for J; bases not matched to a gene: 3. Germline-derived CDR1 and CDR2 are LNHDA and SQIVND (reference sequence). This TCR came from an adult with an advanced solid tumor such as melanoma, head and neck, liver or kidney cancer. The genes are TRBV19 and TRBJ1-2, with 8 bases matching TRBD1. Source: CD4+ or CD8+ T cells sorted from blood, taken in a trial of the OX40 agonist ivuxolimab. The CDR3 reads CASSISGGDGYTF. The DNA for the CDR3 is TGTGCCAGTAGTATTTCAGGGGGCGATGGCTACACCTTC.